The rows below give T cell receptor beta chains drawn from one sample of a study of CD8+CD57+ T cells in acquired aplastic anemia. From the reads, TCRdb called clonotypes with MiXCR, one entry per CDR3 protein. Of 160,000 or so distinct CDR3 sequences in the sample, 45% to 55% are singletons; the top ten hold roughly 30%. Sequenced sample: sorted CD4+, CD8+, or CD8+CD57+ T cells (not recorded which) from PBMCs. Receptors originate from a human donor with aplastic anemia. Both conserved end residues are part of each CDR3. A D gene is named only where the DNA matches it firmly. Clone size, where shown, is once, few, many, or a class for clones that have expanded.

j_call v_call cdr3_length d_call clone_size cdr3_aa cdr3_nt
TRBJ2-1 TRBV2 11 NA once CASTANNEQFF TGTGCCAGCACGGCGAACAATGAGCAGTTCTTC
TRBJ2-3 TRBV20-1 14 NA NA CSVWSGRDTDTQYF TGCAGTGTTTGGTCCGGACGGGACACAGATACGCAGTATTTT
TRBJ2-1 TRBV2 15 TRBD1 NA CASSPRDSLYNEQFF TGTGCCAGCAGCCCTAGGGACAGCCTTTACAATGAGCAGTTCTTC
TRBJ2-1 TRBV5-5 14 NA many CASSLDWSYNEQFF TGTGCCAGCAGCTTGGATTGGAGTTATAATGAGCAGTTCTTC
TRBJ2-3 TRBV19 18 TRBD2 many CASSMDETSGRMADTQYF TGTGCCAGTAGCATGGATGAAACTAGCGGGAGAATGGCAGATACGCAGTATTTT
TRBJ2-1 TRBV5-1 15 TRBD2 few CASSGVLERGDEQFF TGCGCCAGCAGCGGCGTCCTCGAGCGGGGGGATGAGCAGTTCTTC
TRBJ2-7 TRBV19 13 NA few CASSMGQAYEQYF TGTGCCAGTAGTATGGGGCAGGCCTACGAGCAGTACTTC
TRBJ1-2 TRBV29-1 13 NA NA CSVDGGRRYGYTF TGCAGCGTTGACGGGGGGAGGAGGTACGGCTACACCTTC
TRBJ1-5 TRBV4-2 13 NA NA CASSFAQNQPQHF TGTGCCAGCAGTTTCGCGCAGAATCAGCCCCAGCATTTT
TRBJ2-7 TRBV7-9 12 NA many CASSLGVSEQYF TGTGCCAGCAGCTTAGGGGTAAGCGAGCAGTACTTC
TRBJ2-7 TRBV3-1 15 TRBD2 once CASSHAGTSGGRQYF TGTGCCAGCAGCCATGCTGGGACTAGCGGGGGACGGCAGTACTTC
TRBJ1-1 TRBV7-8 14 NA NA CASSLGPVNTEAFF TGTGCCAGCAGCTTAGGCCCGGTGAACACTGAAGCTTTCTTT
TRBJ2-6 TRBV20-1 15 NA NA CSARPTTSGANVLTF TGCAGTGCTAGACCGACAACCTCTGGGGCCAACGTCCTGACTTTC
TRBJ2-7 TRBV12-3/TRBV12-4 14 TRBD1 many CASSLPDRVHEQYF TGTGCCAGCAGTTTACCGGACAGGGTCCACGAGCAGTACTTC
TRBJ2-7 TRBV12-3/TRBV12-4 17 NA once CASSLWQRLVRGAEQYF TGTGCCAGCAGTTTGTGGCAGCGCTTGGTCCGGGGGGCCGAGCAGTACTTC
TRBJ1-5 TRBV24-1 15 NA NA CATAEGGTSNQPQHF TGTGCCACCGCTGAGGGGGGCACTAGCAATCAGCCCCAGCATTTT
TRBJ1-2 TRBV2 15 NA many CASVKEPLINYGYTF TGTGCCAGCGTTAAGGAACCGCTCATTAACTATGGCTACACCTTC
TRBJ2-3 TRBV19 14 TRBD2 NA CASSPASPSGRKYF TGTGCCAGTAGTCCCGCCTCTCCAAGCGGGAGGAAGTATTTT
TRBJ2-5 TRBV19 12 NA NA CATSTSAGTQYF TGTGCCACCTCGACCTCCGCGGGGACCCAGTACTTC
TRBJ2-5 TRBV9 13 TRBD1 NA CASSARGLETQYF TGTGCCAGCAGCGCCAGGGGGCTGGAGACCCAGTACTTC
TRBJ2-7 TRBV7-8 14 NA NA CASRFRDSPEEQYF TGTGCCAGCAGGTTTCGGGACTCCCCGGAGGAGCAGTACTTC
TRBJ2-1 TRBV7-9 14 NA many CASSSAGGHNEQFF TGTGCCAGCAGTTCGGCCGGGGGGCACAATGAGCAGTTCTTC
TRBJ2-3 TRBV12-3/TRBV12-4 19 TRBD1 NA CASSPLGGTGVFGTDTQYF TGTGCCAGCAGTCCCTTGGGGGGGACAGGGGTTTTTGGCACAGATACGCAGTATTTT
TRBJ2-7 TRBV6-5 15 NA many CASSFRDTGSYEQYF TGTGCCAGCAGTTTCCGGGACACCGGTTCCTACGAGCAGTACTTC
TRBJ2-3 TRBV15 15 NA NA CATSSPTSSTDTQYF TGTGCCACCAGCAGCCCTACTTCTAGCACAGATACGCAGTATTTT
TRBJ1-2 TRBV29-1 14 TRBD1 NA CSVSTDRGKYGYTF TGCAGCGTTAGCACCGACAGGGGGAAATATGGCTACACCTTC
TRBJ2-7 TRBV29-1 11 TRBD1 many CSVGTGYEQYF TGCAGCGTTGGGACAGGATACGAGCAGTACTTC
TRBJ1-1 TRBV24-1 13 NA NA CATSDLGAPEAFF TGTGCCACCAGTGATCTCGGGGCCCCTGAAGCTTTCTTT
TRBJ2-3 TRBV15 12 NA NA CATGGNTDTQYF TGTGCCACGGGGGGTAACACAGATACGCAGTATTTT
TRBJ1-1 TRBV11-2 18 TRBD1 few CASSLVDHIDRGNTEAFF TGTGCCAGCAGCTTAGTGGATCACATCGACAGGGGAAACACTGAAGCTTTCTTT
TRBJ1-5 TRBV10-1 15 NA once CASRAAGTIIQPQHF TGCGCCAGCAGGGCGGCCGGGACAATTATTCAGCCCCAGCATTTT
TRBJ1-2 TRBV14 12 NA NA CASSQDIYGYTF TGTGCCAGCAGCCAAGATATCTATGGCTACACCTTC
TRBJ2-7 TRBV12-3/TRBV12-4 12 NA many CASSYGSYEQYF TGTGCCAGCAGTTACGGCTCCTACGAGCAGTACTTC
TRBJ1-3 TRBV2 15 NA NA CASSTTGTSGNTIYF TGTGCCAGCAGTACTACCGGGACATCAGGAAACACCATATATTTT
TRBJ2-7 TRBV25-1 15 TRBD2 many CASSGLTSGTYEQYF TGTGCCAGCAGTGGATTGACTAGCGGGACATACGAGCAGTACTTC
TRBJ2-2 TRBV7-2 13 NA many CASSPQLVGELFF TGTGCCAGCAGCCCCCAACTAGTCGGGGAGCTGTTTTTT
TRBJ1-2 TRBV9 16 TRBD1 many CASSFLGTGGAYGYTF TGTGCCAGCAGCTTCCTAGGGACAGGGGGCGCCTATGGCTACACCTTC
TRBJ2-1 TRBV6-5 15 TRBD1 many CASSDYGQGGNEQFF TGTGCCAGCAGTGACTACGGACAGGGGGGCAATGAGCAGTTCTTC
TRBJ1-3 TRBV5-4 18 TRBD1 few CASSMTPGQRISGNTIYF TGTGCCAGCAGCATGACCCCGGGACAGAGAATCTCTGGAAACACCATATATTTT
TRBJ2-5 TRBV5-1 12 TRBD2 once CASKRGEETQYF TGCGCCAGCAAGCGGGGAGAGGAGACCCAGTACTTC
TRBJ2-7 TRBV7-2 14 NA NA CASSFGVGTYEQYF TGTGCCAGCAGCTTTGGGGTGGGTACCTACGAGCAGTACTTC
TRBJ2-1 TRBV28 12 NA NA CGSSPETNEQFF TGTGGCAGCAGCCCCGAGACGAATGAGCAGTTCTTC
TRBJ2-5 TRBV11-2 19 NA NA CASSSGLTYEQLAKETQYF TGTGCCAGCAGCTCGGGACTGACCTACGAGCAGCTAGCGAAAGAGACCCAGTACTTC
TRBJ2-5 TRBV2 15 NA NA CASSRTLPARETQYF TGTGCCAGCAGTCGGACACTCCCGGCTCGAGAGACCCAGTACTTC
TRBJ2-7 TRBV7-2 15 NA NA CASSGGGLSSYEQYF TGTGCCAGCAGCGGGGGCGGTTTGAGCTCCTACGAGCAGTACTTC
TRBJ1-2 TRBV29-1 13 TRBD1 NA CSVISGGGYGYTF TGCAGCGTCATCTCAGGGGGAGGATATGGCTACACCTTC
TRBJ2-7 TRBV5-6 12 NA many CASSLLSYEQYF TGTGCCAGCAGCCTCCTGAGCTACGAGCAGTACTTC
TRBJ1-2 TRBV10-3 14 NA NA CAISSPDSIYGYTF TGTGCCATCAGTTCGCCGGACAGCATCTATGGCTACACCTTC